The rows below give T cell receptor beta chains drawn from one sample of a study of sequential checkpoint blockade in melanoma. Profiled with immunoSEQ multiplex PCR; TCRdb holds only in-frame clones, not every one. The sample records about 10,000 clones, around 73% being singletons. The starting material was CD8+ T cells sorted from blood (inferred from file names), obtained from a patient given nivolumab and ipilimumab in sequence. These receptors all stem from a human donor with melanoma. CDR3s include the opening cysteine and the closing phenylalanine or tryptophan. D genes are given only for firm matches. Where a row states a size, it is once, few, many or the class of an expanded clone; other rows omit it.

D | J | V | size | CDR3 | DNA
- | TRBJ2-7 | TRBV7-8 | - | CASSLDVGGYEQYF | TGTGCCAGCAGCTTAGACGTTGGGGGGTACGAGCAGTACTTC
- | TRBJ2-1 | TRBV6-1 | - | CASRLSSYNEQFF | TGTGCCAGCAGGTTGAGCTCCTACAATGAGCAGTTCTTC
- | TRBJ2-7 | TRBV11-2 | few | CASSHYDGLAYEQYF | TGTGCCAGCAGCCACTATGACGGACTGGCCTACGAGCAGTACTTC
TRBD1 | TRBJ2-7 | TRBV2 | - | CASTGQGAGYEQYF | TGTGCCAGCACCGGACAGGGGGCGGGCTACGAGCAGTACTTC
- | TRBJ1-5 | TRBV4-3 | - | CASSQDYKNQPQHF | TGCGCCAGCAGCCAAGATTACAAGAATCAGCCCCAGCATTTT
- | TRBJ1-6 | TRBV10-2 | - | CASSLGVYNSPLHF | TGCGCCAGCAGTTTAGGGGTTTACAATTCACCCCTCCACTTT
TRBD1 | TRBJ1-5 | TRBV19 | - | CASTLGQGPDQPQHF | TGTGCCAGCACCCTGGGACAGGGGCCGGATCAGCCCCAGCATTTT
TRBD2 | TRBJ2-3 | TRBV27 | once | CASSLRGGGRASTDTQYF | TGTGCCAGCAGCTTGAGGGGCGGGGGGCGTGCTAGCACAGATACGCAGTATTTT
- | TRBJ2-7 | TRBV6-6 | - | CASSQPGEQYF | TGTGCCAGCAGCCAACCAGGCGAGCAGTACTTC
TRBD2 | TRBJ2-5 | TRBV4-2 | - | CASSQTSDYQETQYF | TGTGCCAGCAGCCAAACTAGCGACTACCAAGAGACCCAGTACTTC